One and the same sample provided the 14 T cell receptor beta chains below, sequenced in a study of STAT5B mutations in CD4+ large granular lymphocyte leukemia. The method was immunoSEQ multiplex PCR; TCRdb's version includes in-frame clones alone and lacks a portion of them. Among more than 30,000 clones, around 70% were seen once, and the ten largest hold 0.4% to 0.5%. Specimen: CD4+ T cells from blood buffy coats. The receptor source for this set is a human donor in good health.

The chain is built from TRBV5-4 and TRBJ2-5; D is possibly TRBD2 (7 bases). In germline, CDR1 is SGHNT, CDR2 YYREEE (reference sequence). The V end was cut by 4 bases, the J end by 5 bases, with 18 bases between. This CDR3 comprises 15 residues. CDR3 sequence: CASSLGGAGGETQYF. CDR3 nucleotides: TGTGCCAGCAGCCTGGGGGGGGCTGGTGGGGAGACCCAGTACTTC.

The CDR3 region has the DNA TGTGCCAGCAGGACCGTTCAAAGCTACACCTTC. Protein sequence: CASRTVQSYTF. The chain carries TRBV6-5 and TRBJ1-2; D ambiguous. Germline CDR1 MNHEY, CDR2 SVGAGI. CDR3 length equals 11 residues. Trimming removed 6 bases from V and 9 bases from J, with 11 bases in between.

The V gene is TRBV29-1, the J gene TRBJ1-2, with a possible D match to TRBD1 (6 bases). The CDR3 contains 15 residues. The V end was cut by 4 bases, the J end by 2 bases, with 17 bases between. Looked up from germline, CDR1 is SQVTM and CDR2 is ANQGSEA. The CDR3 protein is CSVVRAGARNYGYTF. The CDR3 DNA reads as TGCAGCGTTGTGAGGGCAGGGGCGAGGAACTATGGCTACACCTTC.

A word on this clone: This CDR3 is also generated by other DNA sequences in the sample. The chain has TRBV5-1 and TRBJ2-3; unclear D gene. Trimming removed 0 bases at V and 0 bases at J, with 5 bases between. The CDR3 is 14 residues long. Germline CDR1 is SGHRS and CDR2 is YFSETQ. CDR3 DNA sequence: TGCGCCAGCAGCTTGGGGGGTAGCACAGATACGCAGTATTTT. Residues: CASSLGGSTDTQYF.

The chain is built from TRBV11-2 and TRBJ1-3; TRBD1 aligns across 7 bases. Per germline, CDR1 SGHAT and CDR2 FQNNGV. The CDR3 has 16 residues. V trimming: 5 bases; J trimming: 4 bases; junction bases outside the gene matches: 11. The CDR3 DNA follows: TGTGCCAGCAGCCCCTCGACAGGGAGTTTCGGAAACACCATATATTTT. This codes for CASSPSTGSFGNTIYF.

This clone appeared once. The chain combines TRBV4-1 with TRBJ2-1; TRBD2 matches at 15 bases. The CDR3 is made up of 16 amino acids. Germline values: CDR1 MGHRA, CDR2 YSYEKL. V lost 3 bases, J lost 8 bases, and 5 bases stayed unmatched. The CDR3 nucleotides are TGCGCCAGCAGCCACGGACTAGCGGGGGGGCCTTATGAGCAGTTCTTC. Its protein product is CASSHGLAGGPYEQFF.

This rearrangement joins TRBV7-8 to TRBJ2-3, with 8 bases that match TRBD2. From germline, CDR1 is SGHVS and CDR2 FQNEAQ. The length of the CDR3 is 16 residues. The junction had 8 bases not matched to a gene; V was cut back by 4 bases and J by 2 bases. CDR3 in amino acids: CASSSDQRGTTDTQYF. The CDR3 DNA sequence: TGTGCCAGCAGCTCCGATCAGCGGGGGACCACAGATACGCAGTATTTT.

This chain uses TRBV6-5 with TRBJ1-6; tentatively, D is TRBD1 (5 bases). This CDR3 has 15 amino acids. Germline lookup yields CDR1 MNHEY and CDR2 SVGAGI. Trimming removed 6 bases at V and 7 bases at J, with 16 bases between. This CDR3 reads CASSPRQPGNSPLHF. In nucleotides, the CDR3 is TGTGCCAGCAGCCCCAGACAGCCAGGCAATTCACCCCTCCACTTT.

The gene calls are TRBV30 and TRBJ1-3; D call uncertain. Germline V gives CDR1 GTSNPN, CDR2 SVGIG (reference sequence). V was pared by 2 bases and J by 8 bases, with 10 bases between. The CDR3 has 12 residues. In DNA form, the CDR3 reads TGTGCCTGGAGTCGAGCCGGGGACACCATATATTTT. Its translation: CAWSRAGDTIYF. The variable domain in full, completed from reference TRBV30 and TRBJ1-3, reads SQTIHQWPATLVQPVGSPLSLECTVEGTSNPNLYWYRQAAGRGLQLLFYSVGIGQISSEVPQNLSASRPQDRQFILSSKKLLLSDSGFYLCAWSRAGDTIYFGEGSWLTVV.

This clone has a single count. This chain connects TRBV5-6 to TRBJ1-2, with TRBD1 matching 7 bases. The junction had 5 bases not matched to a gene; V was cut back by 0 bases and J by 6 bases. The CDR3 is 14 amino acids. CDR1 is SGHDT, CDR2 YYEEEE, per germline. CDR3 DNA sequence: TGTGCCAGCAGCTTGGGTACAGGGGAGAATGGCTACACCTTC. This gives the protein CASSLGTGENGYTF.

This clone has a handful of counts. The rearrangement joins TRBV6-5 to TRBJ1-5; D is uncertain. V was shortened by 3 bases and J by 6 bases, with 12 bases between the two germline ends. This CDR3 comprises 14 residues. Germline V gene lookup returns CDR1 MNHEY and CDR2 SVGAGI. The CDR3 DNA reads TGTGCCAGCAGTTATCAGTCAACGGGTCAGCCCCAGCATTTT. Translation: CASSYQSTGQPQHF.

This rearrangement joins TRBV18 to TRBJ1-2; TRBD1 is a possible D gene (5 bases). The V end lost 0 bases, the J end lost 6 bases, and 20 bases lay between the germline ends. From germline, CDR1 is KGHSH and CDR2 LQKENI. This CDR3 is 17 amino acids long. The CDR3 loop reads CASSPPERRGGSDGYTF. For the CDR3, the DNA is TGTGCCAGCTCACCACCCGAAAGAAGGGGAGGATCGGATGGCTACACCTTC.

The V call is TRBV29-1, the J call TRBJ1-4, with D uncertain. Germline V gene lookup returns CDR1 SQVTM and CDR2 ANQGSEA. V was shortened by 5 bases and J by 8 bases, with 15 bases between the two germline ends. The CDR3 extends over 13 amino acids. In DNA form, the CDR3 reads TGCAGCGTTCCCTATACAGAGGAGGAAAAACTGTTTTTT. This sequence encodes CSVPYTEEEKLFF.

Here the CDR3 reads CASRGGQTTSPLHF. The CDR3 DNA reads TGTGCCAGCAGGGGGGGACAGACTACTTCACCCCTCCACTTT. The gene calls are TRBV11-2 and TRBJ1-6; 7 nucleotides match TRBD1. V lost 6 bases to trimming and J lost 9 bases; unmatched junction nucleotides: 8. The CDR3 totals 14 residues. CDR1 is SGHAT, CDR2 FQNNGV, per germline.